This T cell receptor (beta chain) appears in the sequencing data of a study of post-analysis software for immune sequencing data. Study summary: Several disease courses (relapsing-remitting, secondary progressive and progressive-relapsing) of multiple sclerosis were included. Overall study findings and caveats: Compared with controls, patients had more of about five TRBV segments, including TRBV5-6, TRBV5-1 and TRBV20-1. F measure showed strong co-clustering of same-batch samples.

The TCR beta cDNA libraries contained unique molecular identifiers. Using its own MiXCR run on the PCR reads, TCRdb lists one record per CDR3 protein. Of 650,000 to 850,000 distinct CDR3 sequences in the sample, approximately 50% were seen once. A note on this clonotype: Its specificity is unknown.

The CDR3 spans 16 residues. V was pared by 8 bases and J by 8 bases, with 14 bases of the junction left unmatched. The chain links TRBV12-3 or TRBV12-4 to TRBJ1-6; TRBD1 aligns across 8 bases. The sequencing sample was made of blood. The TCR comes from a girl aged 10 to 17 with multiple sclerosis. CDR3 coding DNA: TGTGCCAGCGGCCTACAAAGGACAGGGCCATATTCACCCCTCCACTTT. This gives the protein CASGLQRTGPYSPLHF.